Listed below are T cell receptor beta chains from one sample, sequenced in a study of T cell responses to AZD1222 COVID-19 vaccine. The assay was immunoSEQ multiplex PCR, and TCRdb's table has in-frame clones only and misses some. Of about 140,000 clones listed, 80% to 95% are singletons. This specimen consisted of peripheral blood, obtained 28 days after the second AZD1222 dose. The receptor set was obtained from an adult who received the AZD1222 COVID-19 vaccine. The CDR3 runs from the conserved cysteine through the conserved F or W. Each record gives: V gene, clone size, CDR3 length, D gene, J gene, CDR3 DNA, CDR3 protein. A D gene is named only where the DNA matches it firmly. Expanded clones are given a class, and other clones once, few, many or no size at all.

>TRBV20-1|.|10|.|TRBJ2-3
TGCAGTGCTGGGGAGCGGACGCAGTATTTT
CSAGERTQYF
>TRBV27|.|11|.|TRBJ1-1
TGTGCCAGCAGCTGGGGATCTGAAGCTTTCTTT
CASSWGSEAFF
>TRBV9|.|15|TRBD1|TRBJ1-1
TGTGCCAGCAGCACCTCGGGACAGGCAAACACTGAAGCTTTCTTT
CASSTSGQANTEAFF
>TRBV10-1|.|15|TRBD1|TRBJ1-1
TGCGCCAGCAGTGAGCACCCGGGACAGGGCACTGAAGCTTTCTTT
CASSEHPGQGTEAFF
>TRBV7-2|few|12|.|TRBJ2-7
TGTGCCAGCAGCTTACAGACTTTCGAGCAGTACTTC
CASSLQTFEQYF
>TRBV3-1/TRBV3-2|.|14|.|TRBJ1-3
TGTGCCAGCAGCCAAGGGCATGGCGGAAACACCATATATTTT
CASSQGHGGNTIYF
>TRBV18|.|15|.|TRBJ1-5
TGTGCCAGCTCACTCGGACAGCATAGCAATCAGCCCCAGCATTTT
CASSLGQHSNQPQHF
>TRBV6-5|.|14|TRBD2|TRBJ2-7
TGTGCCAGTTTTAGCGGGGGCCCCTCCTACGAGCAGTACTTC
CASFSGGPSYEQYF
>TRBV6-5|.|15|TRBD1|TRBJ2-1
TGTGCCAGCAAATCCGGACAGGGTGTAGGTAGGGAGCAGTTCTTC
CASKSGQGVGREQFF
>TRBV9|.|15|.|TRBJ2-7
TGTGCCAGCAGCGTTGGGAACACAGCCGACTACGAGCAGTACTTC
CASSVGNTADYEQYF
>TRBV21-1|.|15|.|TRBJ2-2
TGTGCCAGCAACAAGGTAAGATCCACCCCCGGGGAGCTGTTTTTT
CASNKVRSTPGELFF
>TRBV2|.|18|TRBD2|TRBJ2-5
TGTGCCAGCAGTGAGGAACTAGCGGGGGGAATCTCACAAGAGACCCAGTACTTC
CASSEELAGGISQETQYF
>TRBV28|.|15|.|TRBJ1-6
TGTGCCAGCCTCGGGCGGGTCAGGGGATATTCACCCCTCCACTTT
CASLGRVRGYSPLHF
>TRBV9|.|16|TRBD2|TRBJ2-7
TGTGCCAGCAGCGGACTAGCGGGAGGGCCGATCTACGAGCAGTACTTC
CASSGLAGGPIYEQYF
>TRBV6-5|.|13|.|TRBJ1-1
TGTGCCAGCAGTTATGTCCCGGCCACTGAAGCTTTCTTT
CASSYVPATEAFF
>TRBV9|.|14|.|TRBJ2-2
TGTGCCAGCAGCGTAGTTTGGAATACCGGGGAGCTGTTTTTT
CASSVVWNTGELFF
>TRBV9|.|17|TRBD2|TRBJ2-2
TGTGCCAGCAGCGTAGTCCTAGCGGGACCGAACACCGGGGAGCTGTTTTTT
CASSVVLAGPNTGELFF
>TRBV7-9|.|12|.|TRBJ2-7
TGTGCCAGCAGCTCCGTCTCCTACGAGCAGTACTTC
CASSSVSYEQYF
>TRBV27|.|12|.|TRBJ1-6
TGTGCCAGCCGTACAGCGAATTCACCCCTCCACTTT
CASRTANSPLHF
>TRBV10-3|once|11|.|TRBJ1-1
TGTGCCATCAGTGAGGGTACTGAAGCTTTCTTT
CAISEGTEAFF
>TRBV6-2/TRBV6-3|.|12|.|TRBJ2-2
TGTGCCAGCAGTTTGGGGGCCCTCGGGCTGTTTTTT
CASSLGALGLFF
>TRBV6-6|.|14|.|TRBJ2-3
TGTGCCAGCAGTTACTCGTCCTCCTGGGATACGCAGTATTTT
CASSYSSSWDTQYF
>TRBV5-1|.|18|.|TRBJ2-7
TGCGCCAGCAGCTTGCCCCCCACCCCCGGGACAGTAGCGGCCGAGCAGTACTTC
CASSLPPTPGTVAAEQYF
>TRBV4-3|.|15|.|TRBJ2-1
TGCGCCAGCAGCCTGGGCTATTTCTCCTACAATGAGCAGTTCTTC
CASSLGYFSYNEQFF
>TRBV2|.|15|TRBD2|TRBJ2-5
TGTGCCAGCAGAACTAGCGGGAGGGCCCGAGAGACCCAGTACTTC
CASRTSGRARETQYF
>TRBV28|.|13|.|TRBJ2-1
TGTGCCAGCAGCCTGGGGGTATACAATGAGCAGTTCTTC
CASSLGVYNEQFF
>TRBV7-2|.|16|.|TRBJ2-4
TGTGCCAGCAGCTTAGGATCAGCGGGCGGACAAAACATTCAGTACTTC
CASSLGSAGGQNIQYF
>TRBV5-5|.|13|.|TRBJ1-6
TGTGCCAGCAGCTTGGAGTTAAATTCACCCCTCCACTTT
CASSLELNSPLHF
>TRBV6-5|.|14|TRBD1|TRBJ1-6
TGTGCCAGCAAAGGGACAGATTATAATTCACCCCTCCACTTT
CASKGTDYNSPLHF